Each of the 19 T cell receptor beta chains below was sequenced from the same sample in a study of blood T cell repertoires in COVID-19. Profiling relied on immunoSEQ multiplex PCR, and the TCRdb table lists in-frame clones only, not all of them. This table holds tens of thousands of clones, 88% found once. The sample consisted of peripheral blood. The receptors here all came from a woman between 55 and 75 years old with COVID-19, enrolled during active disease.

This rearrangement joins TRBV5-6 to TRBJ1-1; D not resolved. The CDR3 sequence is 16 residues long. CDR1 and CDR2 (germline): SGHDT, YYEEEE. Trimming left V 0 bases short and J 8 bases short, with 20 bases between. DNA for the CDR3: TGTGCCAGCAGCTTGGGAGGATCGAGCGGGCCCGGGGAAGCTTTCTTT. Amino acid sequence: CASSLGGSSGPGEAFF.

The J gene is TRBJ1-3, the V gene TRBV29-1; 7 nucleotides line up with TRBD1. Germline V lookup: CDR1 SQVTM, CDR2 ANQGSEA. This CDR3 comprises 16 residues. J was trimmed by 0 bases and V by 5 bases; bases with no gene match: 10. CDR3 in amino acids: CSVSQGQVVSGNTIYF. For the CDR3, the DNA is TGCAGCGTTTCACAAGGACAGGTCGTCTCTGGAAACACCATATATTTT. The full variable domain, its missing parts supplied by reference TRBV29-1 and TRBJ1-3, is SAVISQKPSRDICQRGTSLTIQCQVDSQVTMMFWYRQQPGQSLTLIATANQGSEATYESGFVIDKFPISRPNLTFSTLTVSNMSPEDSSIYLCSVSQGQVVSGNTIYFGEGSWLTVV.

V is TRBV6-5 and J is TRBJ1-1; tentative D call: TRBD1 (5 bases). The germline V and J ends were trimmed by 2 bases and 5 bases, with 9 bases remaining between them. This CDR3 is 13 amino acids long. Germline CDR1 is MNHEY and CDR2 is SVGAGI. CDR3 protein: CASSYGRVTEAFF. The CDR3 nucleotides read TGTGCCAGCAGTTACGGCAGGGTGACTGAAGCTTTCTTT.

The chain employs TRBV18 and TRBJ2-2; maybe TRBD1 (5 bases). CDR3 length: 15 residues. V was clipped by 3 bases and J by 4 bases, with 12 bases between them. Germline lookup yields CDR1 KGHSH and CDR2 LQKENI. CDR3 protein: CASSPDTPPTGELFF. The CDR3 region has the DNA TGTGCCAGCTCACCGGACACACCGCCCACCGGGGAGCTGTTTTTT. Full variable domain (missing parts from reference TRBV18 and TRBJ2-2): NAGVMQNPRHLVRRRGQEARLRCSPMKGHSHVYWYRQLPEEGLKFMVYLQKENIIDESGMPKERFSAEFPKEGPSILRIQQVVRGDSAAYFCASSPDTPPTGELFFGEGSRLTVL.

The gene calls are TRBV4-2 and TRBJ2-7, with 9 bases matching TRBD2. CDR1 and CDR2 from the germline V gene are LGHNA and YNFKEQ. V was pared by 0 bases and J by 4 bases, with 13 bases of the junction left unmatched. The CDR3 is made up of 18 amino acids. The CDR3 sequence is CASSQDSQASGVGYEQYF. The CDR3 nucleotides are TGTGCCAGCAGCCAAGATTCCCAGGCTAGCGGGGTAGGGTACGAGCAGTACTTC.

The chain is built from TRBV2 and TRBJ1-1; D ambiguous. The germline V and J ends were trimmed by 8 bases and 0 bases, with 10 bases remaining between them. This CDR3 contains 13 residues. In germline, CDR1 is SNHLY, CDR2 FYNNEI. CDR3 residues: CASPRAVNTEAFF. Here the CDR3 DNA reads TGTGCCAGCCCGAGGGCGGTGAACACTGAAGCTTTCTTT.

This chain joins TRBV5-1 and TRBJ2-7; possibly TRBD2 for D (6 bases). Germline loops: CDR1 SGHRS, CDR2 YFSETQ. This CDR3 has 15 amino acids. V was pared by 4 bases and J by 3 bases, with 17 bases between. CDR3 in DNA: TGCGCCAGCAGCCCCGGCGGGGTTAGTGGCTACGAGCAGTACTTC. This translates into CASSPGGVSGYEQYF.

The V call is TRBV10-3, the J call TRBJ2-1, with 8 positions matching TRBD1. The germline gives CDR1 ENHRY, CDR2 SYGVKD. This CDR3 has 17 residues. V was pared by 11 bases and J by 0 bases, with 15 bases of the junction left unmatched. CDR3 coding DNA: TGTGCCTCGGAGGACAGGGAGCGGTCGGGCTCCTACAATGAGCAGTTCTTC. It codes for CASEDRERSGSYNEQFF.

This clone was detected only once. The rearrangement joins TRBV2 to TRBJ2-7; TRBD1 matches at 10 bases. The CDR3 spans 14 residues. Germline CDR1 is SNHLY and CDR2 is FYNNEI. The V segment lost 7 bases and the J segment 4 bases; nucleotides outside the gene matches: 7. CDR3 protein: CASNAGTGEYEQYF. The CDR3 region has the DNA TGTGCCAGCAATGCCGGGACAGGGGAGTACGAGCAGTACTTC.

The CDR3 coding sequence is TGTGCCAGCAGTTTCGGAGCGAACAATGAGCAGTTCTTC. This codes for CASSFGANNEQFF. The genes are TRBV6-6 and TRBJ2-1; D uncertain. The CDR3 contains 13 residues. Deletions cut 4 bases from V and 5 bases from J, with 9 bases between. The germline V gene has CDR1 MNHNY and CDR2 SVGAGI (reference sequence).

This clone came up a few times. The chain links TRBV5-1 to TRBJ1-5; D not resolved. Germline V gene data show CDR1 as SGHRS and CDR2 as YFSETQ. The V end was cut by 0 bases, the J end by 6 bases, with 19 bases between. The CDR3 has 17 residues. The CDR3 DNA reads TGCGCCAGCAGCTTGGGAGTTGACATAGGTGGAGGTCAGCCCCAGCATTTT. This encodes CASSLGVDIGGGQPQHF.

V and J are TRBV10-2 and TRBJ1-2; TRBD1 matches at 8 bases. The CDR3 consists of 13 residues. Germline V gene data show CDR1 as WSHSY and CDR2 as SAAADI. V was clipped by 9 bases and J by 5 bases; unmatched bases: 8. For the CDR3, the DNA is TGCGCCAGTTCTGAACAGGGGGGTTATGGCTACACCTTC. Translated: CASSEQGGYGYTF.

V usage is TRBV5-4 and J usage is TRBJ1-6, with 10 bases fitting TRBD1. Germline loops: CDR1 SGHNT, CDR2 YYREEE (reference sequence). V gave up 2 bases and J gave up 8 bases; unmatched junction bases: 1. This CDR3 comprises 14 residues. The DNA for the CDR3 is TGTGCCAGCAGCTTCGGACAGGGGGATTCACCCCTCCACTTT. This codes for CASSFGQGDSPLHF.

The gene calls are TRBV4-3 and TRBJ2-5, with D perhaps TRBD2 (6 bases). The germline CDR1 and CDR2 sequences are LGHNA and YSLEER. Trimming left V 0 bases short and J 5 bases short, with 13 bases between. The CDR3 contains 15 residues. CDR3 residues: CASSQENGEEETQYF. In DNA form, the CDR3 reads TGCGCCAGCAGCCAAGAGAATGGGGAGGAGGAGACCCAGTACTTC.

This clone was recorded only once. V gene TRBV19 combines with J gene TRBJ2-7; D perhaps matches TRBD2 (5 bases). Trimming left V 1 base short and J 3 bases short, with 13 bases between. The CDR3 length is 15 residues. Germline loops: CDR1 LNHDA, CDR2 SQIVND (reference sequence). The CDR3: CASSIGLRVLYEQYF. In nucleotides, the CDR3 is TGTGCCAGTAGTATAGGGCTGAGGGTCCTCTACGAGCAGTACTTC.

The genes are TRBV7-2 and TRBJ1-4; TRBD1 is a possible D gene (5 bases). This CDR3 is built from 16 residues. The V gene lost 1 base and the J gene lost 7 bases, with 16 bases spanning the gap. From germline, CDR1 is SGHTA and CDR2 FQGNSA. This CDR3 is CASSLEVGGYGEKLFF. In DNA, the CDR3 is TGTGCCAGCAGCTTAGAGGTCGGGGGGTACGGTGAAAAACTGTTTTTT.

The chain combines TRBV5-5 with TRBJ1-2, with 8 positions matching TRBD1. The V gene end was trimmed by 1 base and the J gene end by 7 bases; junction bases not matched to a gene: 6. The germline gives CDR1 SGHKS, CDR2 YYEKEE (reference sequence). This CDR3 has 14 residues. CDR3: CASSLWTTGAGYTF. As DNA, the CDR3 is TGTGCCAGCAGCTTGTGGACGACAGGGGCTGGCTACACCTTC.

The V gene is TRBV6-6, the J gene TRBJ1-4, with 9 bases fitting TRBD1. The CDR3 has 17 residues. V was clipped by 5 bases and J by 8 bases; unmatched bases: 15. Germline V lookup: CDR1 MNHNY, CDR2 SVGAGI (reference sequence). CDR3: CASSPTLGDRVGEKLFF. Written as DNA, the CDR3 is TGTGCCAGCAGTCCAACCCTAGGGGACAGGGTTGGGGAAAAACTGTTTTTT.

The J gene is TRBJ2-2, the V gene TRBV29-1; TRBD1 matches 7 bases. The CDR3 sequence is 14 residues long. V lost 5 bases to trimming and J lost 0 bases; unmatched junction nucleotides: 3. CDR1 is SQVTM, CDR2 ANQGSEA, per germline. CDR3 nucleotide sequence: TGCAGCGTTCGGACAGGCGCGAACACCGGGGAGCTGTTTTTT. Residues: CSVRTGANTGELFF.